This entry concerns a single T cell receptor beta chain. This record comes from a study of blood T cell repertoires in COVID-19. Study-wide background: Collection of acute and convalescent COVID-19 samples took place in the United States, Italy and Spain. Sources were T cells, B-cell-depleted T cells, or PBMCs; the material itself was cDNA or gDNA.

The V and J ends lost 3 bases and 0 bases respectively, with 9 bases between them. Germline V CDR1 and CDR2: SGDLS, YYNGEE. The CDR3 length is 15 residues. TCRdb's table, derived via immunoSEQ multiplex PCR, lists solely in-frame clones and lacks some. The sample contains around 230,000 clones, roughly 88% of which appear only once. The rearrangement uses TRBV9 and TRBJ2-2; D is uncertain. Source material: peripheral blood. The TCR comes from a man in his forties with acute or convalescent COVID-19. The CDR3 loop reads CASSGRPANTGELFF. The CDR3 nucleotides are TGTGCCAGCAGCGGCAGGCCCGCGAACACCGGGGAGCTGTTTTTT.